This passage covers 8 T cell receptor beta chains from one sample sequenced in a study of T-cell memory formation after mild COVID-19. MiXCR, applied by TCRdb to the 5' RACE reads, yields one record per CDR3 protein. Among about 560,000 distinct CDR3 sequences listed, 20% to 25% were seen once. Sequencing used PBMCs or a T cell subset sorted from them (not recorded which). Receptors were obtained from an adult woman who had mild COVID-19 (a few samples of this study predate the infection). Cell type and time point are not known.

The CDR3 DNA sequence: TGCGCCAGCAGCCAGGACGCCGGGAGTGACGAGCAGTACTTC. Translation gives CASSQDAGSDEQYF. The rearrangement uses TRBV4-3 and TRBJ2-7, with TRBD2 as a possible D gene (6 bases). V lost 3 bases, J lost 5 bases, and 14 bases lay in between. The CDR3 consists of 14 residues. Germline-derived CDR1 and CDR2 are LGHNA and YSLEER.

The V call is TRBV6-6, the J call TRBJ2-1; 9 bases align to TRBD2. The J segment lost 10 bases and the V segment lost 4 bases, leaving 11 bases of the junction unmatched. Per germline, CDR1 MNHNY and CDR2 SVGAGI (reference sequence). The CDR3 has 15 residues. CDR3 residues: CASSSAGLAYPEQFF. The CDR3 bases are TGTGCCAGCAGTTCAGCCGGACTAGCGTACCCCGAGCAGTTCTTC.

This chain connects TRBV7-8 to TRBJ1-3, with D possibly being TRBD1 (6 bases). Deletions cut 3 bases from V and 2 bases from J, with 17 bases between. The CDR3 is made up of 17 amino acids. Germline V CDR1 and CDR2: SGHVS, FQNEAQ. CDR3 nucleotides: TGTGCCAGCAGCTTCGTCGGAGGGGGAGATGCTGGAAACACCATATATTTT. Translated, it gives CASSFVGGGDAGNTIYF.

This clonotype was detected ten times or more. The V call is TRBV6-1, the J call TRBJ2-1; TRBD2 aligns across 13 bases. The J segment lost 9 bases and the V segment lost 1 base, leaving 3 bases of the junction unmatched. In germline, CDR1 is MNHNS, CDR2 SASEGT. The CDR3 sequence is 15 residues long. Written as DNA, the CDR3 is TGTGCCAGCAGTGAAGGGACTAGCGGGAGATTTGAGCAGTTCTTC. This sequence encodes CASSEGTSGRFEQFF.

This chain connects TRBV7-2 to TRBJ1-2; the D gene is possibly TRBD1 (6 bases). The length of the CDR3 is 13 residues. V lost 5 bases and J 4 bases, leaving 11 bases between the germline ends. CDR1 is SGHTA and CDR2 is FQGNSA in the germline V gene. The DNA of the CDR3 is TGTGCCAGCAGCCCGGGGGCCTCCTATGGCTACACCTTC. Its protein is CASSPGASYGYTF.

A few counts support this clonotype. The CDR3 spells CATSAPPGKTVSYNEQFF. The CDR3 DNA reads TGTGCCACCAGTGCTCCCCCCGGGAAAACGGTCTCCTACAATGAGCAGTTCTTC. The chain combines TRBV24-1 with TRBJ2-1; TRBD2 is a possible D gene (5 bases). Germline CDR1 is KGHDR and CDR2 is SFDVKD. V was cut by 5 bases and J by 0 bases, with 19 bases left in between. CDR3 length: 18 residues.

On this clonotype itself: Sequence at one end of the junction differs from germline and may be a read error. The gene calls are TRBV7-7 and TRBJ2-3; 11 positions match TRBD2. Germline V gene data show CDR1 as SSHAT and CDR2 as FNYEAQ (reference sequence). The CDR3 length is 16 residues. The CDR3 sequence: CASSPGLAASTDTQYF. DNA of the CDR3: TGTGCTAGCAGCCCGGGACTAGCGGCTAGCACAGATACGCAGTATTTT.

This sequence joins TRBV4-1 and TRBJ2-1; D is possibly TRBD1 (5 bases). CDR1 and CDR2 from the germline V gene are MGHRA and YSYEKL. V lost 4 bases to trimming and J lost 4 bases, with 14 bases between them. The CDR3 has 15 amino acids. The CDR3 sequence: CASSPIWGLYNEQFF. Written as DNA, the CDR3 is TGCGCCAGCAGCCCGATTTGGGGCCTGTACAATGAGCAGTTCTTC.